The present T cell receptor beta chain was sequenced within a study of blood T cell repertoires in COVID-19. Overall study: Acute-phase and convalescent COVID-19 samples originated in the United States, Italy and Spain.

J lost 3 bases, V lost 0 bases, and 3 bases had no gene match. CDR1 and CDR2 (germline): SGHRS, YFSETQ. This CDR3 comprises 15 residues. Clones were sequenced by immunoSEQ multiplex PCR, and TCRdb holds only the in-frame ones, with some missing. The profile shows around 500,000 clones, roughly 88% of them singletons. This TCR derives from a woman aged 40 to 50 who had recovered from COVID-19. The genes are TRBV5-1 and TRBJ2-7; TRBD1 matches at 10 bases. Sequenced material: PBMCs or T cells enriched from blood (not recorded which). Here the CDR3 DNA reads TGCGCCAGCAGCTTGGAAGGGACAGGGGTCTACGAGCAGTACTTC. It encodes CASSLEGTGVYEQYF.